Each of the 23 T cell receptor beta chains below was sequenced from the same sample in a study of graft-versus-host responses after intestinal transplantation. Assay: immunoSEQ multiplex PCR; the TCRdb copy retains only in-frame clones and omits some. The profile covers some 39,000 clones, with roughly 89% appearing a single time and 7% to 7.5% taken by the ten largest. The material was PBMCs, obtained roughly 270 days after transplant. The receptors stem from a human patient who received an intestinal transplant, so some T cells may come from the graft donor.

The chain uses TRBV4-1 and TRBJ2-7; D uncertain. V shed 0 bases and J shed 7 bases, with 7 bases lying between them. This CDR3 is built from 12 residues. Germline values: CDR1 MGHRA, CDR2 YSYEKL. The CDR3 sequence: CASSQEGVEQYF. The CDR3 DNA sequence: TGCGCCAGCAGCCAAGAGGGCGTGGAGCAGTACTTC.

CDR3 bases: TGTGCCAGCCACCGCGGTGGGGAGACCCAGTACTTC. Amino acids: CASHRGGETQYF. V gene TRBV7-9 combines with J gene TRBJ2-5, with D uncertain. The CDR3 is made up of 12 amino acids. The V and J ends lost 8 bases and 5 bases respectively, with 12 bases between them. Germline CDR1 is SEHNR and CDR2 is FQNEAQ (reference sequence). Using reference TRBV7-9 and TRBJ2-5 for the parts outside the CDR3, the full variable domain is DTGVSQNPRHKITKRGQNVTFRCDPISEHNRLYWYRQTLGQGPEFLTYFQNEAQLEKSRLLSDRFSAERPKGSFSTLEIQRTEQGDSAMYLCASHRGGETQYFGPGTRLLVL.

This clone turned up a few times. The chain recombines TRBV25-1 with TRBJ2-3, with D unclear. V was clipped by 8 bases and J by 3 bases, with 6 bases between them. This CDR3 contains 11 residues. In germline, CDR1 is MGHDK, CDR2 SYGVNS. The CDR3 reads CASGFTDTQYF. As DNA, the CDR3 is TGTGCCAGCGGATTTACAGATACGCAGTATTTT.

The chain employs TRBV19 and TRBJ2-1, with 9 positions matching TRBD2. Looked up from germline, CDR1 is LNHDA and CDR2 is SQIVND (reference sequence). The trim removed 8 bases at V and 8 bases at J, leaving 13 bases unmatched. The CDR3 is made up of 15 amino acids. The CDR3 region is CASGSGGGAGYEQFF. CDR3 nucleotides: TGTGCCAGTGGGAGTGGCGGGGGGGCTGGCTATGAGCAGTTCTTC. The whole variable domain, filled in from reference TRBV19 and TRBJ2-1, reads DGGITQSPKYLFRKEGQNVTLSCEQNLNHDAMYWYRQDPGQGLRLIYYSQIVNDFQKGDIAEGYSVSREKKESFPLTVTSAQKNPTAFYLCASGSGGGAGYEQFFGPGTRLTVL.

This chain connects TRBV19 to TRBJ1-5, with D perhaps TRBD1 (6 bases). The germline V gene encodes CDR1 LNHDA and CDR2 SQIVND (reference sequence). Trimming pared 1 base from V and 0 bases from J, leaving 13 bases between. CDR3 length equals 17 residues. The CDR3: CASSIASGGYSNQPQHF. The CDR3, as DNA: TGTGCCAGTAGTATAGCTTCTGGGGGCTATAGCAATCAGCCCCAGCATTTT.

The rearrangement links TRBV7-8 to TRBJ1-4; possible D gene TRBD1, 5 bases. The V gene lost 5 bases and the J gene lost 4 bases, with 14 bases spanning the gap. Germline assignment: CDR1 SGHVS and CDR2 FQNEAQ. The CDR3 is made up of 15 amino acids. CDR3: CASSTLGGGNEKLFF. For the CDR3, the DNA is TGTGCCAGCAGCACATTGGGGGGGGGTAATGAAAAACTGTTTTTT. The complete variable domain, with remaining parts taken from reference TRBV7-8 and TRBJ1-4, reads GAGVSQSPRYKVAKRGQDVALRCDPISGHVSLFWYQQALGQGPEFLTYFQNEAQLDKSGLPSDRFFAERPEGSVSTLKIQRTQQEDSAVYLCASSTLGGGNEKLFFGSGTQLSVL.

This rearrangement joins TRBV11-3 to TRBJ2-2; TRBD2 is a possible D gene (5 bases). V lost 0 bases and J lost 4, with 15 bases in between. The germline gives CDR1 SGHNT, CDR2 YENEEA. CDR3 length: 17 residues. Here the CDR3 DNA reads TGTGCCAGCAGCTTAGAGGGATGGAGGACCGGCACCGGGGAGCTGTTTTTT. Amino acids: CASSLEGWRTGTGELFF.

Only one count was recorded for this clone. The CDR3 nucleotides read TGTGCCAGCAGCTCCCGTAAAGGTGAAGCTTTCTTT. Its protein product is CASSSRKGEAFF. This chain uses TRBV5-5 with TRBJ1-1, with no clear D. V dropped 3 bases and J dropped 7 bases, with 10 bases sitting between them. The germline CDR1 and CDR2 sequences are SGHKS and YYEKEE (reference sequence). CDR3 length: 12 residues.

The rearrangement uses TRBV15 and TRBJ1-1; no clear D gene. The ends were cut back, 2 bases at V and 1 base at J, with 8 bases in the middle. The CDR3 runs 14 residues. Germline V lookup: CDR1 LNHNV, CDR2 YYDKDF (reference sequence). The CDR3 DNA sequence: TGTGCCACCAGCAGATTTCGGGAGAACACTGAAGCTTTCTTT. Its protein is CATSRFRENTEAFF.

The chain employs TRBV27 and TRBJ2-3; 9 bases agree with TRBD2. J lost 3 bases, V lost 3 bases, and 4 bases had no gene match. The germline V gene has CDR1 MNHEY and CDR2 SMNVEV (reference sequence). The CDR3 runs to 15 residues. Written as DNA, the CDR3 is TGTGCCAGCAGTTTTCCTAGCGGGGTAACAGATACGCAGTATTTT. It specifies CASSFPSGVTDTQYF.

The rearrangement links TRBV5-8 to TRBJ1-4, with D unclear. The CDR3 totals 12 residues. The germline CDR1 and CDR2 sequences are SGHTS and YDEGEE. V lost 2 bases, J lost 16 bases, and 15 bases lay in between. The DNA of the CDR3 is TGTGCCAGCAGCTTTAATCTCCCCAGTCCGTTTTTT. Translating it yields CASSFNLPSPFF.

J is TRBJ2-5 and V is TRBV4-1, with TRBD2 matching 12 bases. The CDR3 covers 17 residues. The V and J ends lost 1 base and 2 bases, in that order; junction bases with no gene match: 5. Germline V CDR1 and CDR2: MGHRA, YSYEKL. CDR3 region: CASSQGPLAGGQETQYF. CDR3 nucleotide sequence: TGCGCCAGCAGCCAAGGTCCACTAGCGGGGGGTCAAGAGACCCAGTACTTC.

This clone was seen only a few times. V gene TRBV5-4 combines with J gene TRBJ1-6; TRBD1 might be the D (5 bases). Germline V CDR1 and CDR2: SGHNT, YYREEE (reference sequence). The CDR3 runs to 12 residues. V lost 3 bases to trimming and J lost 12 bases, with 10 bases between them. CDR3 amino acids: CASSWGGQPLHF. The CDR3 DNA reads as TGTGCCAGCAGCTGGGGGGGTCAACCCCTCCACTTT.

V gene TRBV4-3 combines with J gene TRBJ1-2; the match to TRBD1 covers 7 bases. The CDR3 consists of 13 residues. Germline CDR1 LGHNA, CDR2 YSLEER. The V gene end was trimmed by 3 bases and the J gene end by 8 bases; junction bases not matched to a gene: 6. CDR3 sequence reads: CASSHPQGEGYTF. The CDR3, as DNA: TGCGCCAGCAGCCACCCGCAGGGGGAAGGCTACACCTTC.

There are a few counts of this clone. The J gene is TRBJ2-7, the V gene TRBV18; D is uncertain. Trimming removed 6 bases from V and 0 bases from J, with 15 bases in between. This CDR3 is built from 15 residues. CDR1 is KGHSH, CDR2 LQKENI, per germline. The CDR3 sequence is CASSPWGLSSYEQYF. CDR3 bases: TGTGCCAGCTCCCCCTGGGGATTGAGCTCCTACGAGCAGTACTTC. Drawing the rest from reference TRBV18 and TRBJ2-7, the complete variable domain is NAGVMQNPRHLVRRRGQEARLRCSPMKGHSHVYWYRQLPEEGLKFMVYLQKENIIDESGMPKERFSAEFPKEGPSILRIQQVVRGDSAAYFCASSPWGLSSYEQYFGPGTRLTVT.

The V gene is TRBV19, the J gene TRBJ1-6; 8 bases match TRBD1. The CDR3 runs 14 residues. Losses at the gene ends were 6 bases for V and 8 bases for J; bases not matched to a gene: 6. The V gene's germline CDR1 is LNHDA and CDR2 SQIVND (reference sequence). DNA of the CDR3: TGTGCCAGTAGCCCGACAGGGGTTGATTCACCCCTCCACTTT. The encoded protein is CASSPTGVDSPLHF. Filled out from reference TRBV19 and TRBJ1-6, the complete variable domain reads DGGITQSPKYLFRKEGQNVTLSCEQNLNHDAMYWYRQDPGQGLRLIYYSQIVNDFQKGDIAEGYSVSREKKESFPLTVTSAQKNPTAFYLCASSPTGVDSPLHFGNGTRLTVT.

The rearrangement joins TRBV6-5 to TRBJ1-2, with 9 bases aligning to TRBD1. V was clipped by 8 bases and J by 4 bases; unmatched bases: 8. Germline V CDR1 and CDR2: MNHEY, SVGAGI. This CDR3 is 14 amino acids long. The CDR3 spells CASGLPDRGYGYTF. Written as DNA, the CDR3 is TGTGCCAGCGGACTCCCGGACAGGGGCTATGGCTACACCTTC.

The rearrangement uses TRBV27 and TRBJ1-2; D unclear. The germline V gene has CDR1 MNHEY and CDR2 SMNVEV (reference sequence). The V and J ends lost 0 bases and 5 bases respectively, with 10 bases between them. The CDR3 totals 14 residues. The CDR3 here is CASSLSGSPYGYTF. The CDR3 nucleotides read TGTGCCAGCAGTTTATCCGGCTCCCCTTATGGCTACACCTTC.

The CDR3 DNA sequence: TGTGCCAGCAGCTTGGATCCCCTCCTGTATAGTAGCTCCTACAATGAGCAGTTCTTC. This gives the protein CASSLDPLLYSSSYNEQFF. V is TRBV5-6 and J is TRBJ2-1, with no clear D. V dropped 0 bases and J dropped 0 bases, with 19 bases sitting between them. The CDR3 loop spans 19 amino acids. Germline V lookup: CDR1 SGHDT, CDR2 YYEEEE.

The rearrangement links TRBV9 to TRBJ1-2; D is uncertain. Germline CDR1 and CDR2: SGDLS and YYNGEE. V shed 3 bases and J shed 0 bases, with 3 bases lying between them. This CDR3 spans 12 amino acids. As DNA, the CDR3 is TGTGCCAGCAGCGGGACTAACTATGGCTACACCTTC. Its protein is CASSGTNYGYTF.

The J gene is TRBJ2-7, the V gene TRBV7-9; TRBD2 aligns across 11 bases. The trim removed 4 bases at V and 2 bases at J, leaving 4 bases unmatched. The CDR3 is 15 amino acids. Germline CDR1 is SEHNR and CDR2 is FQNEAQ (reference sequence). CDR3 in DNA: TGTGCCAGCAGCTCGGGACTAGCGGCAGCCTACGAGCAGTACTTC. This gives the protein CASSSGLAAAYEQYF.

The chain joins TRBV7-9 to TRBJ2-5; 7 positions match TRBD2. The assigned J gene may be wrong: the sequence end matches TRBJ2-7 better. Germline V gene sequence: CDR1 SEHNR, CDR2 FQNEAQ (reference sequence). The CDR3 sequence is 13 residues long. Here the CDR3 DNA reads TGTGCCAGCAGCCCCTGGGGGGGCTACGAGCAGTACTTC. Amino acids: CASSPWGGYEQYF.

The chain joins TRBV7-2 to TRBJ2-3; 12 bases are a match to TRBD2. The CDR3 sequence is 17 residues long. CDR1 and CDR2 (germline): SGHTA, FQGNSA. V lost 3 bases and J lost 9; bases outside the gene matches: 13. CDR3 residues: CASSLVSLAGGEGTQYF. In nucleotides, the CDR3 is TGTGCCAGCAGCTTGGTGTCTCTAGCGGGGGGGGAAGGCACGCAGTATTTT.